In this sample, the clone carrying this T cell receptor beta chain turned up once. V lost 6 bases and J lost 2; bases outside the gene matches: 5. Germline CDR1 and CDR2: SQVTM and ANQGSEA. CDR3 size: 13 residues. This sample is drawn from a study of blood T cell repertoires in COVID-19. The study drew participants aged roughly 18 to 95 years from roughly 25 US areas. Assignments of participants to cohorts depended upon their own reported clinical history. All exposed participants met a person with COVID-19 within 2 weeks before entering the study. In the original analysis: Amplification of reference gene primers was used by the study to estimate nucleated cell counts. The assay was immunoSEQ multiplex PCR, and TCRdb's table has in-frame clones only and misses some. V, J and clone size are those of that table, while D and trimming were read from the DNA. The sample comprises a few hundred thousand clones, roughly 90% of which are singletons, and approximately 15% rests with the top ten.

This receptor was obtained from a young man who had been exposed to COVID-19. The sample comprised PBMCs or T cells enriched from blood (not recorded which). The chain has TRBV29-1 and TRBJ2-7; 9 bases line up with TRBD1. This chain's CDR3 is CSVVTGGPYEQYF. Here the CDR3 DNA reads TGCAGCGTGGTGACAGGGGGTCCCTACGAGCAGTACTTC.